One sample yielded the 24 T cell receptor beta chains listed below, sequenced in a study of blood T cells in healthy people across ages. Primed by a sample-barcoded 5' primer and a J-beta primer mix, a second PCR proceeded for 7 to 11 cycles. TCRdb itself ran the 5' RACE reads through MiXCR, one entry per CDR3 protein. The repertoire has around 1,900,000 distinct CDR3 sequences, 39% of them found once; the top ten carry 23%. The sequencing sample was made of blood. The source is a human donor in good health.

This clonotype was counted at least ten times. V usage is TRBV11-3 and J usage is TRBJ2-3; possibly TRBD2 for D (5 bases). V was cut by 2 bases and J by 4 bases, with 19 bases left in between. Germline-derived CDR1 and CDR2 are SGHNT and YENEEA. The CDR3 is 17 residues long. In nucleotides, the CDR3 is TGTGCCAGCAGCTTACCCCTCGGGGAGCTCGGCGCAGATACGCAGTATTTT. Its translation: CASSLPLGELGADTQYF.

A few counts support this clonotype. V and J are TRBV7-9 and TRBJ2-1, with TRBD1 matching over 9 bases. The CDR3 has 16 residues. CDR1 is SEHNR and CDR2 is FQNEAQ in the germline V gene (reference sequence). The junction had 15 bases not matched to a gene; V was cut back by 6 bases and J by 9 bases. The CDR3 spells CASRDIRTGDGAEQFF. As DNA, the CDR3 is TGTGCCAGCAGGGACATAAGGACAGGGGATGGAGCTGAGCAGTTCTTC.

The V gene is TRBV10-2, the J gene TRBJ2-7, with 15 bases matching TRBD2. The J segment lost 1 base and the V segment lost 8 bases, leaving 0 bases of the junction unmatched. In germline, CDR1 is WSHSY, CDR2 SAAADI. The CDR3 loop spans 14 amino acids. CDR3 residues: CASGTSGGSYEQYF. CDR3 DNA: TGCGCCAGCGGGACTAGCGGGGGGTCCTACGAGCAGTACTTC.

This clonotype was observed a handful of times. CDR3 in DNA: TGTGCCATCAGTGCGCTCGGGGGAGAGACCCAGTACTTC. Protein sequence: CAISALGGETQYF. The V call is TRBV10-3, the J call TRBJ2-5, with D tentatively TRBD2 (6 bases). V was shortened by 4 bases and J by 4 bases, with 10 bases between the two germline ends. This CDR3 has 13 amino acids. Per germline, CDR1 ENHRY and CDR2 SYGVKD.

The gene calls are TRBV21-1 and TRBJ1-5; the D call in the table, TRBD1, was not verified against the DNA. TRBV21-1 is marked as a pseudogene. The CDR3 spans 21 residues. CDR3: CASSKTTRPTGVIYSNQPQHF. The CDR3 coding sequence is TGTGCCAGCAGCAAAACCACCCGTCCAACAGGGGTCATTTATAGCAATCAGCCCCAGCATTTT.

This clonotype came up a few times. The chain recombines TRBV3-1 with TRBJ2-7; 11 bases are a match to TRBD1. The CDR3 has 14 residues. Germline V gives CDR1 LGHDT, CDR2 YNNKEL (reference sequence). The trim removed 5 bases at V and 5 bases at J, leaving 5 bases unmatched. The CDR3 nucleotides are TGTGCCAGCAGCTTCCGGGACAGGGGGAACGAGCAGTACTTC. Protein: CASSFRDRGNEQYF.

The J gene is TRBJ2-7, the V gene TRBV6-6; D uncertain. CDR3 length: 15 amino acids. Trimming pared 8 bases from V and 0 bases from J, leaving 17 bases between. Germline V gives CDR1 MNHNY, CDR2 SVGAGI (reference sequence). CDR3: CASRFYDTSSYEQYF. For the CDR3, the DNA is TGTGCCAGCCGCTTCTATGACACTTCCTCCTACGAGCAGTACTTC.

The J gene is TRBJ2-7, the V gene TRBV20-1; no definite D call. In germline, CDR1 is DFQATT, CDR2 SNEGSKA (reference sequence). V lost 6 bases and J 7 bases, leaving 13 bases between the germline ends. The CDR3 is 11 amino acids. As DNA, the CDR3 is TGCAGTGCCCTCGGCTCCCGTGAGCAGTACTTC. This translates into CSALGSREQYF.

This clonotype was counted between two and nine times. The genes are TRBV12-3 or TRBV12-4 and TRBJ1-2, with a weak D call TRBD1 (5 bases). The V end was cut by 4 bases, the J end by 3 bases, with 12 bases between. The CDR3 spans 14 residues. The CDR3 region has the DNA TGTGCCAGCAGTTCATACAGGAACGACTATGGCTACACCTTC. Residues: CASSSYRNDYGYTF.

V usage is TRBV5-6 and J usage is TRBJ1-2, with 7 bases identical to TRBD1. The V gene's germline CDR1 is SGHDT and CDR2 YYEEEE. The CDR3 has 16 residues. Unmatched junction bases numbered 14, after V lost 1 base and J lost 8 bases. CDR3 region: CASSLPSGTDLKGYTF. The DNA for the CDR3 is TGTGCCAGCAGCTTGCCATCCGGGACAGATCTTAAGGGCTACACCTTC.

J is TRBJ2-3 and V is TRBV6-1; TRBD1 aligns across 7 bases. The ends lost 6 bases at V and 4 bases at J; junction bases unmatched: 7. The CDR3 consists of 14 residues. The germline V gene encodes CDR1 MNHNS and CDR2 SASEGT. The CDR3 DNA reads TGTGCCAGCAGCCGGGACAGAGTCTCAGATACGCAGTATTTT. Translated, it gives CASSRDRVSDTQYF.

This clonotype was counted many times. This rearrangement joins TRBV7-2 to TRBJ2-1; D may match TRBD1 or TRBD2 (5 bases each). The V end was cut by 2 bases, the J end by 1 base, with 9 bases between. Germline CDR1 reads SGHTA; CDR2 reads FQGNSA. There are 15 residues in the CDR3. The CDR3 sequence is CASSLLGVSYNEQFF. CDR3 nucleotide sequence: TGTGCCAGCAGCTTATTGGGGGTTTCCTACAATGAGCAGTTCTTC.

This sequence joins TRBV7-3 and TRBJ2-5, with 10 positions matching TRBD2. Germline V gene sequence: CDR1 SGHTA, CDR2 FQGTGA. V lost 2 bases to trimming and J lost 7 bases; unmatched junction nucleotides: 1. This CDR3 contains 13 residues. The CDR3 nucleotides are TGTGCCAGCAGCTTATCTAGCGGGGGGACCCAGTACTTC. Amino acid sequence: CASSLSSGGTQYF.

V usage is TRBV20-1 and J usage is TRBJ1-6, with 9 bases fitting TRBD1. The CDR3 runs 20 residues. V dropped 0 bases and J dropped 1; count of bases not matched to a gene: 13. Germline values: CDR1 DFQATT, CDR2 SNEGSKA (reference sequence). The CDR3: CSARDRGQGFWGSYNSPLHF. The CDR3 DNA sequence: TGCAGTGCTAGAGACAGGGGACAGGGTTTTTGGGGGTCCTATAATTCACCCCTCCACTTT.

The chain employs TRBV4-3 and TRBJ2-1, with 10 bases that match TRBD2. J lost 5 bases, V lost 1 base, and 8 bases had no gene match. This CDR3 comprises 17 residues. Germline-derived CDR1 and CDR2 are LGHNA and YSLEER. DNA of the CDR3: TGCGCCAGCAGCCAAGTCCCAATAGCGGGGGGAAACAATGAGCAGTTCTTC. Translating gives CASSQVPIAGGNNEQFF.

This clonotype was counted only a few times. This chain links TRBV2 with TRBJ2-1; D remains unclear. Germline assignment: CDR1 SNHLY and CDR2 FYNNEI. Trimming removed 6 bases at V and 0 bases at J, with 9 bases between. The CDR3 consists of 14 residues. The DNA of the CDR3 is TGTGCCAGCAGGAGACATGGCTCCTACAATGAGCAGTTCTTC. This translates into CASRRHGSYNEQFF.

This clonotype was seen at least ten times. This chain connects TRBV12-3 or TRBV12-4 to TRBJ1-1; 7 positions agree with TRBD1. V gave up 7 bases and J gave up 8 bases; unmatched junction bases: 13. CDR3 size: 14 residues. The CDR3 sequence is CASIILAAGGEAFF. CDR3 DNA sequence: TGTGCCAGCATCATCCTAGCCGCAGGGGGAGAAGCTTTCTTT.

This sequence joins TRBV6-1 and TRBJ1-4; no clear D. The germline CDR1 and CDR2 sequences are MNHNS and SASEGT. Trimming left V 6 bases short and J 8 bases short, with 13 bases between. The CDR3 runs to 13 residues. CDR3 protein: CASRSEGAEKLFF. The DNA of the CDR3 is TGTGCCAGCAGGTCAGAGGGCGCCGAAAAACTGTTTTTT.

This chain uses TRBV10-3 with TRBJ2-7, with D unclear. The J call is in doubt because the DNA end fits TRBJ2-5 better. The germline CDR1 and CDR2 sequences are ENHRY and SYGVKD. The CDR3 has 14 amino acids. This CDR3 reads CAISVGPIRETQYF. The CDR3 DNA reads as TGTGCCATCAGTGTCGGGCCTATACGAGAGACCCAGTACTTC.

Note on this clonotype: At one end the junction does not follow the germline gene, possibly because of a read error. The V call is TRBV6-5, the J call TRBJ2-1; D tentatively reads TRBD1 or TRBD2 (5 bases each). CDR3 length: 13 residues. Germline CDR1 is MNHEY and CDR2 is SVGAGI. The DNA of the CDR3 is TGTGCCAGCAGTTACTCGAGTGGGGGTGAGCGGTTCTTC. This sequence encodes CASSYSSGGERFF.

The chain carries TRBV4-2 and TRBJ2-1; 12 bases fit TRBD2. This CDR3 comprises 16 residues. Germline V gene sequence: CDR1 LGHNA, CDR2 YNFKEQ. V dropped 0 bases and J dropped 4; count of bases not matched to a gene: 1. The DNA for the CDR3 is TGTGCCAGCAGCCAAGAAGGGACTAGCGGGTACAATGAGCAGTTCTTC. It translates to CASSQEGTSGYNEQFF.

The chain combines TRBV29-1 with TRBJ2-3, with a tentative D call TRBD1 (6 bases). V lost 5 bases and J 4 bases, leaving 16 bases between the germline ends. In germline, CDR1 is SQVTM, CDR2 ANQGSEA. The length of the CDR3 is 14 residues. The CDR3 reads CSVSGVTIADTQYF. CDR3 nucleotide sequence: TGCAGCGTTTCAGGGGTCACGATCGCAGATACGCAGTATTTT.

The chain recombines TRBV12-3 or TRBV12-4 with TRBJ2-4, with D perhaps matching TRBD1 (5 bases). The V end lost 1 base, the J end lost 6 bases, and 10 bases lay between the germline ends. CDR3 length: 14 residues. The CDR3 sequence is CASSLGAGLNIQYF. CDR3 nucleotide sequence: TGTGCCAGCAGTTTAGGGGCAGGGTTAAACATTCAGTACTTC.

This clonotype was detected a few times. The rearrangement links TRBV29-1 to TRBJ1-1; perhaps TRBD1 as D (5 bases). Germline CDR1 is SQVTM and CDR2 is ANQGSEA. V lost 7 bases, J lost 4 bases, and 16 bases lay in between. This CDR3 comprises 13 residues. CDR3 residues: CSARRGGGTEAFF. The DNA of the CDR3 is TGCAGCGCCAGGAGGGGTGGGGGCACTGAAGCTTTCTTT. The entire variable domain, with the rest obtained from reference TRBV29-1 and TRBJ1-1, is as follows: SAVISQKPSRDICQRGTSLTIQCQVDSQVTMMFWYRQQPGQSLTLIATANQGSEATYESGFVIDKFPISRPNLTFSTLTVSNMSPEDSSIYLCSARRGGGTEAFFGQGTRLTVV.